This TCR beta chain was profiled in a study of T cells in localized non-small cell lung cancer. Points from the study as a whole: Peak T cell clonality was found in uninvolved adjacent lung, exceeding tumor. Because only a single region of the tumor was sequenced, heterogeneity remains possible. Higher blood T cell density tracked longer overall survival. Adjacent lung tissue had a median around 50 of the top 100 clones found in the tumor.

Details on this clone: The antigen remains undetermined.

Libraries were prepared by immunoSEQ multiplex PCR; TCRdb keeps only in-frame clonotypes and omits some of them. The sample includes around 41,000 clones, 90% to 95% of them seen just once. The V gene lost 6 bases and the J gene lost 1 base, with 14 bases spanning the gap. Germline-derived CDR1 and CDR2 are LNHDA and SQIVND (reference sequence). This CDR3 region has 15 residues. V usage is TRBV19 and J usage is TRBJ2-3; maybe TRBD2 (6 bases). The clonotype was recovered from a woman aged 40 to 75 with stage II lung adenocarcinoma. The material was PBMCs, obtained before any cancer treatment. CDR3 nucleotides: TGTGCCAGTAGGGCGGGAATAGCGGGCACAGATACGCAGTATTTT. Translation: CASRAGIAGTDTQYF.